This T cell receptor beta chain was recorded in a study of blood T cells in healthy people across ages (dated by TCRdb to the mid-2010s). Regarding the research as a whole: In model experiments, roughly one uniquely barcoded TCR beta cDNA molecule per two T cells was captured by template switching. The study measured age-related changes in TCR beta repertoire diversity using deep sequencing normalized with unique cDNA molecular identifiers. Donors were grouped into four age groups: young (average 16 years), middle-aged (around 39), aged (around 62) and long-lived (less than 85). Donors of different ages were randomly distributed across sequencing lanes to avoid experimental bias. For two donors (one aged 18 to 30 and one aged 80 or older), the study analyzed two additional independent replicas of 1 million unique cDNA reads from the same blood draw. Paper-wide results and their limitations: The long-lived group showed more naive CD4+ T cells, fewer expanded clones and increased TCR diversity than the aged group, suggesting age selection. Observed TCR beta diversity per million T cells fell roughly linearly with age, and a significant reduction was already apparent by age roughly 40. Observed TCR beta diversity correlated strongly with the percentage of naive T cells measured by flow cytometry. Bulk unsorted PBMC profiling prevented conclusive comparison of naive and antigen-experienced compartments. Because donor CMV infection status was unknown, age-related changes in expanded clonotypes were potentially confounded. Estimates of total diversity based on one million sequenced T cells were considered lower bounds and underestimates.

Systemically healthy Caucasian individuals from Russia, 35 to 40 in total and aged about 6 to 100 years, were included as donors. Around 10 milliliters of peripheral blood were drawn from each donor into EDTA-treated Vacutainer tubes. PBMCs were isolated by Ficoll-Paque density-gradient centrifugation, with at least 6 million obtained per sample. Trizol reagent was used to extract total RNA from the PBMCs, yielding at least 5 micrograms per sample. The percentages of naive CD45RAhigh/CD27high T cells were determined by flow cytometry on a PBMC aliquot from every donor. Spanning cysteine to phenylalanine, the CDR3 consists of 14 amino acids. Only the CDR3 DNA stays, 42 bases, in frame from base 1. The germline V gene encodes CDR1 SEHNR and CDR2 FQNEAQ (reference sequence). The germline V and J ends show losses of 1 base and 4 bases respectively, and no gene match explains 3 bases of the junction. Library preparation used 5' RACE. Sequencer: Illumina HiSeq 2500. A second about 7 to 11 cycle PCR used a sample-barcoded 5' primer and a J-beta primer mix. Each TCR beta cDNA molecule received a unique molecular identifier from a template-switch 5' adaptor carrying 12 random nucleotides. Each sample yielded at least 2.5 million CDR3-containing paired-end reads. All of the RNA was converted into first-strand cDNA using the Mint cDNA synthesis kit, with a TRBC-specific oligonucleotide serving as the primer. All cDNA was treated with uracil-DNA glycosylase and then went through a first 18-cycle PCR with the universal primers M1SS and BC2_uni_R. The original pipeline was this. For normalization, 1 million high-quality reads, each with a distinct molecular identifier, were randomly selected from each sample. Reads with shared molecular identifiers were discarded instead of being binned into consensus sequences. MiTCR, with a Q25 quality threshold and the strictest error-elimination algorithm, was used for CDR3 identification, clonotype clustering and error correction. A nonparametric unseen species model using Euler transformation provided a lower-bound estimate of total TCR beta diversity. Through fastp at Q25 and MiXCR, TCRdb rebuilt clones from the public reads, retaining in-frame beta chains. CDR3 protein sequences are deduplicated, and each keeps its most common genes and DNA. TCRdb, not the authors, supplied the V and J calls. Present in this sample are about 800,000 distinct CDR3 sequences, about three fifths of which were seen just once. The top ten clones comprise approximately 23% of the sample.

Comment on this clonotype: Its binding antigen is unknown. The record has no base qualities; no much larger clone is one base away.

Sequenced input: blood. This TCR was recovered from a man aged 25 to 45 in good health. The rearranged chain carries TRBV7-9 and TRBJ1-2, and TRBD1 aligns with 7 junction nucleotides. The CDR3 region reads CASSLGDSSYGYTF. The sequence in DNA is TGTGCCAGCAGCTTAGGGGACAGTTCCTATGGCTACACCTTC.